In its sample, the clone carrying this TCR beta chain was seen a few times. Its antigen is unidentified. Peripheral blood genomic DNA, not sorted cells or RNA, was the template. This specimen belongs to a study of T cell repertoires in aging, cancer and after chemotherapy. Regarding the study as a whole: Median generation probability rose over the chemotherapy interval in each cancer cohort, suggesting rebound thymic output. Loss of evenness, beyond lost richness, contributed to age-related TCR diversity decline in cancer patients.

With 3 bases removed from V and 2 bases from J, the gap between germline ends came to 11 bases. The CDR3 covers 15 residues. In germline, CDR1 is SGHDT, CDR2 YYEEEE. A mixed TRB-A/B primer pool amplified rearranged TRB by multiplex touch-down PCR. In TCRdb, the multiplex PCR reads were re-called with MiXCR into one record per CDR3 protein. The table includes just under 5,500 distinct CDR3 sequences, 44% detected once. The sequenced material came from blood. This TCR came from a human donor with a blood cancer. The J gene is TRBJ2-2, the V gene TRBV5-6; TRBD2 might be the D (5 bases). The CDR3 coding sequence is TGTGCCAGCAGCTCAGACACGGGAAACACCGGGGAGCTGTTTTTT. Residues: CASSSDTGNTGELFF.